These 16 T cell receptor beta chains came from one sample sequenced in a study of spatial heterogeneity in lung cancer. TCRdb reprocessed the 5' RACE reads via MiXCR and lists one record per CDR3 protein. This table has roughly 40,000 distinct CDR3 sequences, about 6.5% appearing once. Described time point: sample taken at primary tumor resection. This material consisted of PBMCs, taken at surgery. These receptors all stem from a female donor with early-stage non-small cell lung cancer.

This clonotype was detected once. This chain joins TRBV20-1 and TRBJ1-5, with 7 bases lining up with TRBD1. The germline gives CDR1 DFQATT, CDR2 SNEGSKA (reference sequence). This CDR3 spans 14 amino acids. J lost 7 bases, V lost 4 bases, and 10 bases had no gene match. The CDR3 sequence is CSATLQGLYQPQHF. In DNA form, the CDR3 reads TGCAGTGCTACCCTACAGGGGCTATACCAGCCCCAGCATTTT.

This clonotype turned up a few times. The chain uses TRBV11-2 and TRBJ2-5; D gene uncertain. V shed 8 bases and J shed 2 bases, with 12 bases lying between them. The CDR3 spans 13 residues. Germline values: CDR1 SGHAT, CDR2 FQNNGV. The CDR3 nucleotides read TGTGCCAGCCTGAGAGGCCTTCAAGAGACCCAGTACTTC. It specifies CASLRGLQETQYF.

In this sample, this clonotype turned up a few times. The rearrangement links TRBV10-2 to TRBJ2-5; TRBD2 matches 13 bases. Trimming cost V 5 bases and J 2 bases; bases outside gene matches: 2. The CDR3 sequence is 15 residues long. Germline V lookup: CDR1 WSHSY, CDR2 SAAADI. The CDR3 here is CASSPTSGGQETQYF. In DNA form, the CDR3 reads TGCGCCAGCAGTCCGACTAGCGGGGGGCAAGAGACCCAGTACTTC.

This clonotype was counted ten times or more. The rearrangement joins TRBV2 to TRBJ2-6, with D possibly TRBD2 on 5 matching bases. The CDR3 is 13 residues long. Per germline, CDR1 SNHLY and CDR2 FYNNEI. Trimming shortened V by 8 bases and J by 2 bases, and 7 bases separated the two germline ends. The CDR3, as DNA: TGTGCCAGCGGGAGCCCTGGGGCCAACGTCCTGACTTTC. It encodes CASGSPGANVLTF.

This clonotype occurred a few times. The rearrangement uses TRBV3-1 and TRBJ2-3; 14 positions agree with TRBD2. The CDR3 is made up of 16 amino acids. Trimming removed 4 bases from V and 6 bases from J; junction bases left unmatched: 6. Germline CDR1 and CDR2: LGHDT and YNNKEL (reference sequence). CDR3 in DNA: TGTGCCAGCAGCCGAACGACTAGCGGGGGGGCCGATACGCAGTATTTT. Protein: CASSRTTSGGADTQYF.

The J gene is TRBJ2-1, the V gene TRBV9; the D gene is possibly TRBD2 (6 bases). Germline V gives CDR1 SGDLS, CDR2 YYNGEE. The CDR3 has 14 residues. With 0 bases removed from V and 9 bases from J, the gap between germline ends came to 13 bases. Here the CDR3 DNA reads TGTGCCAGCAGCGTAGTTAGTAGCGGAGGTGAGCAGTTCTTC. Its translation is CASSVVSSGGEQFF.

This clonotype appeared many times. The chain uses TRBV7-3 and TRBJ2-6; D remains unclear. Germline CDR1 SGHTA, CDR2 FQGTGA. V was clipped by 4 bases and J by 2 bases, with 12 bases between them. The CDR3 contains 16 residues. The CDR3 is CASSSKGGAGANVLTF. The CDR3 DNA is TGTGCCAGCAGCTCCAAGGGTGGAGCTGGGGCCAACGTCCTGACTTTC.

The rearrangement joins TRBV7-2 to TRBJ1-5; a possible D gene is TRBD1 (6 bases). V was shortened by 5 bases and J by 4 bases, with 9 bases between the two germline ends. Germline V gene lookup returns CDR1 SGHTA and CDR2 FQGNSA. CDR3 size: 13 residues. CDR3 sequence: CASSRQANQPQHF. CDR3 in DNA: TGTGCCAGCAGCCGACAGGCGAATCAGCCCCAGCATTTT. Filled out from reference TRBV7-2 and TRBJ1-5, the complete variable domain reads GAGVSQSPSNKVTEKGKDVELRCDPISGHTALYWYRQSLGQGLEFLIYFQGNSAPDKSGLPSDRFSAERTGGSVSTLTIQRTQQEDSAVYLCASSRQANQPQHFGDGTRLSIL.

V is TRBV7-8 and J is TRBJ1-1; tentative D call: TRBD1 (6 bases). V dropped 0 bases and J dropped 3 bases, with 14 bases sitting between them. The germline V gene has CDR1 SGHVS and CDR2 FQNEAQ. The CDR3 contains 16 residues. The CDR3 spells CASSLARGRKDTEAFF. The CDR3 coding sequence is TGTGCCAGCAGCTTAGCCCGGGGGCGGAAGGACACTGAAGCTTTCTTT.

The table lists this clonotype with many counts. V usage is TRBV7-9 and J usage is TRBJ1-2; D remains ambiguous. The ends were cut back, 1 base at V and 6 bases at J, with 9 bases in the middle. Germline V lookup: CDR1 SEHNR, CDR2 FQNEAQ (reference sequence). The CDR3 covers 13 residues. Here the CDR3 reads CASSLGKGNGYTF. The CDR3 DNA reads TGTGCCAGCAGCTTAGGGAAGGGAAATGGCTACACCTTC.

This clonotype was recorded at least ten times. At one end the junction does not follow the germline gene, possibly because of a read error. The V gene is TRBV7-7, the J gene TRBJ2-2, with D unclear. Per the germline V gene, CDR1 is SSHAT and CDR2 is FNYEAQ (reference sequence). The CDR3 runs 14 residues. In nucleotides, the CDR3 is TGTGCTAGCAGCTCAGACGCGAACACCGGGGAGCTGTTTTTT. It translates to CASSSDANTGELFF.

This clonotype was found many times. This chain connects TRBV18 to TRBJ1-1; 7 bases are a match to TRBD1. The J segment lost 5 bases and the V segment lost 4 bases, leaving 13 bases of the junction unmatched. Germline assignment: CDR1 KGHSH and CDR2 LQKENI. The CDR3 extends over 16 amino acids. The CDR3 is CASSRASGGDRTEAFF. The CDR3 DNA is TGTGCCAGCTCACGCGCCTCAGGGGGGGATAGGACTGAAGCTTTCTTT.

This clonotype was counted only a few times. The gene calls are TRBV5-1 and TRBJ1-1; D remains unclear. This CDR3 comprises 16 residues. V dropped 4 bases and J dropped 3 bases, with 19 bases sitting between them. Looked up from germline, CDR1 is SGHRS and CDR2 is YFSETQ. The CDR3 region has the DNA TGCGCCAGCAGCATCCGACCCCGGGCGGTTGACACTGAAGCTTTCTTT. Translated: CASSIRPRAVDTEAFF.

This clonotype was detected ten times or more. The chain joins TRBV5-1 to TRBJ2-1, with D possibly being TRBD2 (7 bases). Germline loops: CDR1 SGHRS, CDR2 YFSETQ. The V end was cut by 0 bases, the J end by 6 bases, with 16 bases between. The CDR3 contains 16 residues. The DNA of the CDR3 is TGCGCCAGCAGCTTGGAAGTGGGGCGGGGGCCCAATGAGCAGTTCTTC. Translating it yields CASSLEVGRGPNEQFF.

A few counts support this clonotype. The V and J genes are TRBV28 and TRBJ2-7; tentative D call: TRBD1 (5 bases). The CDR3 runs to 14 residues. Germline V gene sequence: CDR1 MDHEN, CDR2 SYDVKM. The V end was cut by 6 bases, the J end by 2 bases, with 14 bases between. The CDR3: CASREDRSPYEQYF. CDR3 sequence (DNA): TGTGCCAGCAGAGAAGACAGAAGCCCCTACGAGCAGTACTTC.

There are many counts of this clonotype. This rearrangement joins TRBV12-3 or TRBV12-4 to TRBJ2-3, with D perhaps TRBD2 (5 bases). The CDR3 has 13 residues. V was shortened by 6 bases and J by 5 bases, with 12 bases between the two germline ends. CDR3 DNA: TGTGCCAGCAGGGAAACTAGGAGAGATACGCAGTATTTT. Encoded protein: CASRETRRDTQYF.